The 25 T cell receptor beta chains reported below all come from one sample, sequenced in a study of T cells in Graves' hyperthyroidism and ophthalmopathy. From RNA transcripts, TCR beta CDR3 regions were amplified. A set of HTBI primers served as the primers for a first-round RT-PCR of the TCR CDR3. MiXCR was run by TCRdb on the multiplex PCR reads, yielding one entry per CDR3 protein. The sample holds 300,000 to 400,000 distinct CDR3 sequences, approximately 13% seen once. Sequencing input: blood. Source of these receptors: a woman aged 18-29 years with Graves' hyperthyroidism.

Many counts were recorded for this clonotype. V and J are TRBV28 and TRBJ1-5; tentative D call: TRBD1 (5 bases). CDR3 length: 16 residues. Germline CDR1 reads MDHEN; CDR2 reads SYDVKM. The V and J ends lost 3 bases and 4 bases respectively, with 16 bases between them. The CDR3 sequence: CASSFAARAGNQPQHF. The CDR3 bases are TGTGCCAGCAGTTTTGCGGCCAGGGCCGGGAATCAGCCCCAGCATTTT.

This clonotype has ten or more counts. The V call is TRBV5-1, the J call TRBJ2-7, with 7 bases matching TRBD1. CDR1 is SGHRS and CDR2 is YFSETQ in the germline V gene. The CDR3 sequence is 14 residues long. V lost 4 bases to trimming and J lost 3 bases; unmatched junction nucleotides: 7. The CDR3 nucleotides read TGCGCCAGCAGCGAAAGACAGGGTTACTACGAGCAGTACTTC. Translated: CASSERQGYYEQYF.

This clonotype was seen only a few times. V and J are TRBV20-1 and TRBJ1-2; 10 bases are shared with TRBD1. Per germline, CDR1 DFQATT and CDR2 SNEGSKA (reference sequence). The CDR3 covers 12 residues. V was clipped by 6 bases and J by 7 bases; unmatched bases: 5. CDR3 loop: CSAEDRGLGYTF. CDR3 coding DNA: TGCAGTGCGGAAGACAGGGGGCTTGGCTACACCTTC.

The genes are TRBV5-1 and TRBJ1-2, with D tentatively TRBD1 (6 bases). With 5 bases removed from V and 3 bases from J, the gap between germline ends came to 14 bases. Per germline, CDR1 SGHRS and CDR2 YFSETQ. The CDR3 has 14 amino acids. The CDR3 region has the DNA TGCGCCAGCAGTTCAGGGGCCGTCGACTATGGCTACACCTTC. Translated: CASSSGAVDYGYTF.

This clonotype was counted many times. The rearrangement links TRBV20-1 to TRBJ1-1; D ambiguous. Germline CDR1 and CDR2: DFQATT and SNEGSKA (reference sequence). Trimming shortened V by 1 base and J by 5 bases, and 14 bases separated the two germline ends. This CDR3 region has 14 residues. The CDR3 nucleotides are TGCAGTGCTAGAGCCGCGGCGGGGTTTACTGAAGCTTTCTTT. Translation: CSARAAAGFTEAFF.

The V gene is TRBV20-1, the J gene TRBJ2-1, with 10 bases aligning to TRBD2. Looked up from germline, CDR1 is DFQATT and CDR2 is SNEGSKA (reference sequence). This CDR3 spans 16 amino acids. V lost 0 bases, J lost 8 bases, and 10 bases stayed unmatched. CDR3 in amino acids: CSARDPLAGVMDEQFF. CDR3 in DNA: TGCAGTGCTAGAGACCCTCTAGCGGGAGTTATGGATGAGCAGTTCTTC.

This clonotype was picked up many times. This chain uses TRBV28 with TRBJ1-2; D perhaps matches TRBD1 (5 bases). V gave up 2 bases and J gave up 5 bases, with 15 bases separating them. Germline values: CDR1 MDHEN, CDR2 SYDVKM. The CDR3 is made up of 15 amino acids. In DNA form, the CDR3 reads TGTGCCAGCAGTTTAGGTCTCGGCAGGGTTTATGGCTACACCTTC. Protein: CASSLGLGRVYGYTF.

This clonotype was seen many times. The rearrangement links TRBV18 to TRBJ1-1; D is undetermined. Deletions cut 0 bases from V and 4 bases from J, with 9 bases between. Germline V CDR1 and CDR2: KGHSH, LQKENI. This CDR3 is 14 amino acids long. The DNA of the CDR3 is TGTGCCAGCTCACCACCGAACCTGGGCACTGAAGCTTTCTTT. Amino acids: CASSPPNLGTEAFF.

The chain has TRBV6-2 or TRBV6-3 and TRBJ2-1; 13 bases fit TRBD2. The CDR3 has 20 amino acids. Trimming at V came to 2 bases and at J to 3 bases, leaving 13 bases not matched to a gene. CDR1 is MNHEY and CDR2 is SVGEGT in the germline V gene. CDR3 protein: CASSYQKDRTSGGYYNEQFF. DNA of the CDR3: TGTGCCAGCAGTTACCAGAAAGACCGGACTAGCGGGGGATACTACAATGAGCAGTTCTTC.

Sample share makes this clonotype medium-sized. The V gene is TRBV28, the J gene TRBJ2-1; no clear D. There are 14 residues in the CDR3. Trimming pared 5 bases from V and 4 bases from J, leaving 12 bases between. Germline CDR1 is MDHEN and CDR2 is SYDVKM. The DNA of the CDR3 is TGTGCCAGCAGTGACCGTCTGGTATACAATGAGCAGTTCTTC. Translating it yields CASSDRLVYNEQFF. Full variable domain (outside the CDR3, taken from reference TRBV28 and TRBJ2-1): DVKVTQSSRYLVKRTGEKVFLECVQDMDHENMFWYRQDPGLGLRLIYFSYDVKMKEKGDIPEGYSVSREKKERFSLILESASTNQTSMYLCASSDRLVYNEQFFGPGTRLTVL.

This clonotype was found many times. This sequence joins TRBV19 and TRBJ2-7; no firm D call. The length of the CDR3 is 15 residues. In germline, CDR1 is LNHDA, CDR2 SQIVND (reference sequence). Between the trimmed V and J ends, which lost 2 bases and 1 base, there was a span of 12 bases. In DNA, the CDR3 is TGTGCCAGTAGTATACAGGCCACGAAGTCCTACGAGCAGTACTTC. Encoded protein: CASSIQATKSYEQYF.

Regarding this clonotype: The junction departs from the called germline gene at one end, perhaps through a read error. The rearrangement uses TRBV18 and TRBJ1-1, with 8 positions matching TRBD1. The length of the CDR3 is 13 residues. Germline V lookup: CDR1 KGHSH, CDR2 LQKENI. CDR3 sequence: CAISPGTGPEAFF. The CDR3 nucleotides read TGTGCCATCTCACCGGGGACAGGCCCTGAAGCTTTCTTT.

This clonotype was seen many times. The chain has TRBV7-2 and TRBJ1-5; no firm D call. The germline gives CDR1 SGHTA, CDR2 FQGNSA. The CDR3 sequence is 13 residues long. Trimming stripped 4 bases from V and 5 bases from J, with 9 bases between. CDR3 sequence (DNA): TGTGCCAGCAGCTCAGACCTTTATCAGCCCCAGCATTTT. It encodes CASSSDLYQPQHF.

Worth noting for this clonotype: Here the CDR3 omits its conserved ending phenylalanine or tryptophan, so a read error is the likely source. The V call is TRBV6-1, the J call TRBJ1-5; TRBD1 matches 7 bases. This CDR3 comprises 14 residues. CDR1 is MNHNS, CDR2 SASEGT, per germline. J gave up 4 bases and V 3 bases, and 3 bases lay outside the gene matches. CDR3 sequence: CASSDWTGNQPQHL. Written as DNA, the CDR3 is TGTGCCAGCAGTGATTGGACAGGAAATCAGCCCCAGCATTTG.

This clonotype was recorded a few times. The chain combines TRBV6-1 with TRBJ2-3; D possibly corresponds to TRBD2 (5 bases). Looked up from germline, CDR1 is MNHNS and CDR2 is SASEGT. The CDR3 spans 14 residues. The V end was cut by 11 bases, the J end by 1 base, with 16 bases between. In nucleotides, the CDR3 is TGTGCCGCCGGCGCCCTCGGGGGCACAGATACGCAGTATTTT. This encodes CAAGALGGTDTQYF.

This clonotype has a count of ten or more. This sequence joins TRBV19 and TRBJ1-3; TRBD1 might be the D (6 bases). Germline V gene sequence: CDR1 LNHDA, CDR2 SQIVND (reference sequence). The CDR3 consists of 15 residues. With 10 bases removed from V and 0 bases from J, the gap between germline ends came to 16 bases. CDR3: CATRDRSSSGNTIYF. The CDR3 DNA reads TGTGCCACCCGCGACAGGTCGAGCTCTGGAAACACCATATATTTT.

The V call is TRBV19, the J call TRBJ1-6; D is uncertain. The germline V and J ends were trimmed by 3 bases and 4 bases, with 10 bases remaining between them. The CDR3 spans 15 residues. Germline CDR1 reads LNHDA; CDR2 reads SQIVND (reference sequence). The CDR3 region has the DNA TGTGCCAGTAGTATCCGGCTTAAATATAATTCACCCCTCCACTTT. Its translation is CASSIRLKYNSPLHF.

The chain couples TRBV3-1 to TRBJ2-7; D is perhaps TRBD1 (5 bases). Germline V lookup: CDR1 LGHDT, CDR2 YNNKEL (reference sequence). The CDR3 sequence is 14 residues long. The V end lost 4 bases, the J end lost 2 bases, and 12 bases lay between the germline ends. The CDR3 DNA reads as TGTGCCAGCAGCCGCTCAGTAGGGGCCTACGAGCAGTACTTC. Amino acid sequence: CASSRSVGAYEQYF.

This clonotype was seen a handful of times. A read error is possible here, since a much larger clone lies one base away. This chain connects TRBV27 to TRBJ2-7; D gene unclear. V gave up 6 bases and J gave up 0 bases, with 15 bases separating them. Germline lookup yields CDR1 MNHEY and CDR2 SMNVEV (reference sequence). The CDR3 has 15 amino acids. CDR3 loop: CASRPYYSSSYEQYF. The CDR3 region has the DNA TGTGCCAGCAGACCATACTACAGCAGCTCCTACGAGCAGTACTTC.

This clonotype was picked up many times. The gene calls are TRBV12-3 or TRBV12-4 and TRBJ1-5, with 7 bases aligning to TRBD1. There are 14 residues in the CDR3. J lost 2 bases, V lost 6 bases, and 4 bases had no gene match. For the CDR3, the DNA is TGTGCCAGCAGGGCAGGGGGAGGCAATCAGCCCCAGCATTTT. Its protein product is CASRAGGGNQPQHF.

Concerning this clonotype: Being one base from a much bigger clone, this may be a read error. The CDR3 coding sequence is TGTGCCAGCAGTGCCGCAAGCGAAAGCAATCAGCCCCAGCATTTT. Translated: CASSAASESNQPQHF. This chain uses TRBV25-1 with TRBJ1-5; D not certain. Trimming stripped 4 bases from V and 1 base from J, with 11 bases between. The CDR3 is made up of 15 amino acids. Germline CDR1 MGHDK, CDR2 SYGVNS.

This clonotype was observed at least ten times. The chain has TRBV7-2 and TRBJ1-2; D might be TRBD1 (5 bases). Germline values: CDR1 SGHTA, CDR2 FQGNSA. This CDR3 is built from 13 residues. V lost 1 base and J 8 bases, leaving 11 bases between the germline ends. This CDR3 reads CASSLGGGDGYTF. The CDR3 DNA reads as TGTGCCAGCAGCTTAGGAGGAGGGGACGGCTACACCTTC. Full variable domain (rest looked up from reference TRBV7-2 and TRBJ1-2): GAGVSQSPSNKVTEKGKDVELRCDPISGHTALYWYRQSLGQGLEFLIYFQGNSAPDKSGLPSDRFSAERTGGSVSTLTIQRTQQEDSAVYLCASSLGGGDGYTFGSGTRLTVV.

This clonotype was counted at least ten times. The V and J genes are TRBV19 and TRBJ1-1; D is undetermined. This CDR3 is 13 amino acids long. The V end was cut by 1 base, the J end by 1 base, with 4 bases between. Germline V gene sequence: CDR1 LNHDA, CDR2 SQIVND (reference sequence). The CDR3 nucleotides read TGTGCCAGTAGTATAGGACCGAACACTGAAGCTTTCTTT. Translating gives CASSIGPNTEAFF.

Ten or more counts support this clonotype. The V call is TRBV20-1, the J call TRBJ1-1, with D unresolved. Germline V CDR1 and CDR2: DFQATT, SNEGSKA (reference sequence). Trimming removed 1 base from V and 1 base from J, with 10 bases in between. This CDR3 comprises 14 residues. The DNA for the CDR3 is TGCAGTGCTAGAGTTAGGACCGGGAACACTGAAGCTTTCTTT. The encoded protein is CSARVRTGNTEAFF.

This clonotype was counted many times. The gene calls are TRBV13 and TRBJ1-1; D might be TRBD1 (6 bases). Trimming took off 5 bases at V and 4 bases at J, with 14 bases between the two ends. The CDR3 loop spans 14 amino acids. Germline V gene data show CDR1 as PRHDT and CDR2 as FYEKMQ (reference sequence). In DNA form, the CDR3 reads TGTGCCAGCAGCGCCAACAGGGTAAGCACTGAAGCTTTCTTT. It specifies CASSANRVSTEAFF.